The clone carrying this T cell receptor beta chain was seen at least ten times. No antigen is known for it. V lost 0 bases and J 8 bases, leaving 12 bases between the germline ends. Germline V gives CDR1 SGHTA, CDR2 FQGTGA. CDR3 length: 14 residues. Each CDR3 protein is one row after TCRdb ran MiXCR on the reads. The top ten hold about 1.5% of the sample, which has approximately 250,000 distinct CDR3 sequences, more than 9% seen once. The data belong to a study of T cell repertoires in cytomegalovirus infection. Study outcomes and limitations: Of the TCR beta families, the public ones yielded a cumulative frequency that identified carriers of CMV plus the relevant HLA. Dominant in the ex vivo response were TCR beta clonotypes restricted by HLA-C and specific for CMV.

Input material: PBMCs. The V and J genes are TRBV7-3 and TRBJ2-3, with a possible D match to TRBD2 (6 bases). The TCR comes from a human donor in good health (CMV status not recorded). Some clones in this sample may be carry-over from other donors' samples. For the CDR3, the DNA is TGTGCCAGCAGCTTAACCCAGGCCGGGGGTACGCAGTATTTT. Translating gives CASSLTQAGGTQYF.